This T cell receptor (beta chain) was documented in a study of Graves' ophthalmopathy and Graves' hyperthyroidism. Turning to the study itself: Peripheral blood collection took place at initial diagnosis, before any treatment. Findings and caveats of the study: Ophthalmopathy cases were distinguished from stable hyperthyroidism by a 13-signature model, reaching around 88% sensitivity and around 80% specificity. Also, most clonotypes expanded in the thyroid above 0.001 frequency appeared in blood.

Reliance was placed on clinical symptoms, serum thyroxine, TRAb, thyroid ultrasound and orbital computed tomography for diagnosis. This clonotype was recorded many times. Its target is unknown. The TCR beta CDR3 regions underwent amplification from RNA transcripts. HTBI primers were used in a first-round RT-PCR, which preceded a second-round multiplex PCR. From the multiplex PCR reads, TCRdb called clonotypes with MiXCR, one entry per CDR3 protein. Of 200,000 to 250,000 distinct CDR3 sequences in the sample, around 45% are singletons; the top ten hold roughly half. The CDR3 covers 14 residues. Germline values: CDR1 KGHDR, CDR2 SFDVKD. Deletions cut 2 bases from V and 5 bases from J, with 11 bases between.

The J gene is TRBJ2-5, the V gene TRBV24-1, with D maybe TRBD1 (6 bases). The material sequenced was peripheral blood. This receptor was identified in an adult man with Graves' ophthalmopathy. CDR3 sequence reads: CATSDSRTAETQYF. The CDR3 DNA sequence: TGTGCCACCAGTGATTCCCGGACAGCCGAGACCCAGTACTTC.